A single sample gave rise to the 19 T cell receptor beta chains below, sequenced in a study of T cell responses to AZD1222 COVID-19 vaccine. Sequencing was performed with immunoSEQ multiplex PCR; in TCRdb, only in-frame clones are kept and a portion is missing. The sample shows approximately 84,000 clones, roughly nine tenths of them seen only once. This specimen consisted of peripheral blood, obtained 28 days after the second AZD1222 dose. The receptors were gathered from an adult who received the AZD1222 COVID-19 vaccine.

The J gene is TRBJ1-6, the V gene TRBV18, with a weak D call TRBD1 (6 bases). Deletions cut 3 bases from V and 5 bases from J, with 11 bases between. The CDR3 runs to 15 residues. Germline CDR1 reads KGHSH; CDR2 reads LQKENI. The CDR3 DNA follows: TGTGCCAGCTCACCGGGGGCTCAGCATAATTCACCCCTCCACTTT. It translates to CASSPGAQHNSPLHF.

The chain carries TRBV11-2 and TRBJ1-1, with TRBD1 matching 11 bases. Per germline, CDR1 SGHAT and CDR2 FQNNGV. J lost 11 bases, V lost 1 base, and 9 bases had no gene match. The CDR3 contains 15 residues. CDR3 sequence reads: CASSLAGTGGFRAFF. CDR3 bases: TGTGCCAGCAGCTTAGCCGGGACAGGGGGGTTCCGGGCTTTCTTT.

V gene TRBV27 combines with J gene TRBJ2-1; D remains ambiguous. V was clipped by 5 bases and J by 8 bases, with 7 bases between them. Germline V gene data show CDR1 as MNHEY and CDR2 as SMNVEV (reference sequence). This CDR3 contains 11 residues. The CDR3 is CASSEMDEQFF. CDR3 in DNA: TGTGCCAGCAGTGAGATGGATGAGCAGTTCTTC.

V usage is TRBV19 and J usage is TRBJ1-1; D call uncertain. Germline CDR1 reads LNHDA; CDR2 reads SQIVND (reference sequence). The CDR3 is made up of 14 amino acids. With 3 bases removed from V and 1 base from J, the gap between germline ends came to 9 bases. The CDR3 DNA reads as TGTGCCAGTAGTATCGACACACCGAACACTGAAGCTTTCTTT. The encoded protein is CASSIDTPNTEAFF.

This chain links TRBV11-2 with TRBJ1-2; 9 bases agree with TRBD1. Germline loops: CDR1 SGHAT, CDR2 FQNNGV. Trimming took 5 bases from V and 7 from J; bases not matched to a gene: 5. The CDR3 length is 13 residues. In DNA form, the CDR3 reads TGTGCCAGCAGCCCCGGGACAGGGTTTGGCTACACCTTC. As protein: CASSPGTGFGYTF.

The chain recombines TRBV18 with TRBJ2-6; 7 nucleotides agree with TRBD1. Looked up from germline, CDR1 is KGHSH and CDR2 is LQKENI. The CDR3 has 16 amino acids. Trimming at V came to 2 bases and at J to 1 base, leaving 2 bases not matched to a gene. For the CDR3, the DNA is TGTGCCAGCTCACCAACGACAGGGTCTGGGGCCAACGTCCTGACTTTC. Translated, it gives CASSPTTGSGANVLTF.

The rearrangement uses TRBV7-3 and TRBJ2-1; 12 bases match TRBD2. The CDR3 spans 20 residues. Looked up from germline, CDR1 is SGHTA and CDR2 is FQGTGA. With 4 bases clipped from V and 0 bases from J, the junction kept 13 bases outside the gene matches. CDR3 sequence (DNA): TGTGCCAGCAGCTCCGCCCCCCTGACTAGCGGGAGCTTCTCCTACAATGAGCAGTTCTTC. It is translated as CASSSAPLTSGSFSYNEQFF.

The CDR3 loop reads CASSQDGSASGGYTF. The CDR3 DNA is TGCGCCAGCAGCCAAGATGGGTCAGCCTCGGGTGGCTACACCTTC. This chain uses TRBV4-3 with TRBJ1-2; unclear D gene. V lost 0 bases, J lost 7 bases, and 15 bases lay in between. This CDR3 region has 15 residues. Germline values: CDR1 LGHNA, CDR2 YSLEER.

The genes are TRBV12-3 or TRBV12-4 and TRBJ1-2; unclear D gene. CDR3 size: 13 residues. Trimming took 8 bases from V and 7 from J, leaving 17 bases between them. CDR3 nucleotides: TGTGCCAGCCGGGGTCTTACGTCGTCTGGCTACACCTTC. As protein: CASRGLTSSGYTF.

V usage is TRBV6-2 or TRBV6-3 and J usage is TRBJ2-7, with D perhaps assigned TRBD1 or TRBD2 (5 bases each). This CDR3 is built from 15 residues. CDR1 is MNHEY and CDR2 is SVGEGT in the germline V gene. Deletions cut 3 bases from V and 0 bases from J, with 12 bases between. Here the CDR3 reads CASSYAEGFSYEQYF. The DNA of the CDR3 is TGTGCCAGCAGTTATGCTGAGGGGTTCTCCTACGAGCAGTACTTC.

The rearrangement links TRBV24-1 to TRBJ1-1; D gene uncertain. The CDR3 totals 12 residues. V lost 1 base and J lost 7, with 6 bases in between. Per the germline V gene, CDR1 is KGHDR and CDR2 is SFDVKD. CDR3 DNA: TGTGCCACCAGTGATTTAGAGGGTGAAGCTTTCTTT. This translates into CATSDLEGEAFF.

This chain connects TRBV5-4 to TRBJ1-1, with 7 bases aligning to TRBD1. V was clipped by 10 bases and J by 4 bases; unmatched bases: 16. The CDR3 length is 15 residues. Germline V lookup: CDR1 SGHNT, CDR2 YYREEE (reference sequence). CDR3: CAVAQGGHQGTEAFF. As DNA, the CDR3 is TGTGCCGTAGCGCAGGGGGGTCACCAGGGCACTGAAGCTTTCTTT.

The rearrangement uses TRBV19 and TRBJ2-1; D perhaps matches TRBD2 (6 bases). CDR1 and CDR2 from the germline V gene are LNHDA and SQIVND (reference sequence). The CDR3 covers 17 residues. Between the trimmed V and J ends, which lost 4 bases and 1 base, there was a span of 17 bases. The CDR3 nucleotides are TGTGCCAGTAGTAATTGGCGGGGTGCCAGATCCTACAATGAGCAGTTCTTC. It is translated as CASSNWRGARSYNEQFF.

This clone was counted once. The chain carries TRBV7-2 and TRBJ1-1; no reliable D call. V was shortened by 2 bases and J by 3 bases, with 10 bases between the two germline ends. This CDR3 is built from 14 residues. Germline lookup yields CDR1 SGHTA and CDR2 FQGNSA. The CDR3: CASSLLYRDTEAFF. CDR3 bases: TGTGCCAGCAGCTTATTATATCGGGACACTGAAGCTTTCTTT.

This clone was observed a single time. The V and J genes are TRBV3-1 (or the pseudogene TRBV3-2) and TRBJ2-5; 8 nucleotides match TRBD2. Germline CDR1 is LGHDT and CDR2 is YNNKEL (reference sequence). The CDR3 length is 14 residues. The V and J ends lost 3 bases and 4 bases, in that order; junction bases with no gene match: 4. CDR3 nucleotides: TGTGCCAGCAGCCACGGGGGGGCGGGAGAGACCCAGTACTTC. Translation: CASSHGGAGETQYF.

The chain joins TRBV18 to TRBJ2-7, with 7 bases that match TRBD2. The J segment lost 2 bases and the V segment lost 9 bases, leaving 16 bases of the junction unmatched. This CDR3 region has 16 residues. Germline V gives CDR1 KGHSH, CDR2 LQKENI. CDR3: CASSTNGGLGAYEQYF. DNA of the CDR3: TGTGCCAGTTCTACTAACGGGGGGTTAGGGGCCTACGAGCAGTACTTC.

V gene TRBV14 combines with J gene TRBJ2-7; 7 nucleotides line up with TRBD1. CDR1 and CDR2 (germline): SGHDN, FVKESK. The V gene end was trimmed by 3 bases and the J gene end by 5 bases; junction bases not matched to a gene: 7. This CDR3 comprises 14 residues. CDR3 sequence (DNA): TGTGCCAGCAGCCAGGACAGGATGAGGAACGAGCAGTACTTC. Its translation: CASSQDRMRNEQYF.

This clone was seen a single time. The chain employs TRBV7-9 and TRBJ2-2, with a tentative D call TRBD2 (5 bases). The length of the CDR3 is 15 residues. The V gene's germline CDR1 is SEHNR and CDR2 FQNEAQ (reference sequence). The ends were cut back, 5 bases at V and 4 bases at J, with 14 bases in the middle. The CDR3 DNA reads TGTGCCAGCAGCCCTGACCAAAGCGGCACCGGGGAGCTGTTTTTT. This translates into CASSPDQSGTGELFF.

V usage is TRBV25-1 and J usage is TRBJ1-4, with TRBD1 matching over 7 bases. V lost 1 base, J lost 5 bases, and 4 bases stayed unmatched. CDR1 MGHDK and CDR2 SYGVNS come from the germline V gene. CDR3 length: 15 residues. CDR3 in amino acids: CASSEWGQLNEKLFF. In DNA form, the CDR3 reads TGTGCCAGCAGTGAATGGGGACAGTTAAATGAAAAACTGTTTTTT.